The 16 T cell receptor beta chains below all came from one sample that was sequenced in a study of human T cells and chemical hapten exposure (dated by TCRdb to 2020 to 2022). The method behind the library was 5' RACE. Sequenced using an Illumina MiSeq. TCRdb trimmed public reads at Q25 via fastp, called clones via MiXCR and kept in-frame beta chains. Every CDR3 protein is listed once, alongside the most common genes and DNA of its rows. The sample table holds roughly 81,000 distinct CDR3 sequences, of which 7.7% were seen once. The ten largest account for approximately 2.5% of the sample. Total RNA was extracted from unfractionated whole blood that had been collected in Tempus Blood RNA tubes. The receptors come from a male donor in good health.

This clonotype showed up many times. This rearrangement joins TRBV10-3 to TRBJ2-7; no firm D call. Trimming left V 0 bases short and J 6 bases short, with 12 bases between. This CDR3 is 14 amino acids long. The germline gives CDR1 ENHRY, CDR2 SYGVKD. The CDR3 region has the DNA TGTGCCATCAGTGAGTCGTTAGGGATCCGCGAGCAGTACTTC. This sequence encodes CAISESLGIREQYF.

This clonotype has a count of ten or more. This sequence joins TRBV6-2 or TRBV6-3 and TRBJ2-1; D gene ambiguous. This CDR3 spans 15 amino acids. Germline V gene sequence: CDR1 MNHEY, CDR2 SVGEGT. V shed 6 bases and J shed 7 bases, with 19 bases lying between them. In DNA, the CDR3 is TGTGCCAGCAGCTTTCGAAGTCTTGAGAGGAATGAGCAGTTCTTC. Amino acids: CASSFRSLERNEQFF.

This chain uses TRBV30 with TRBJ2-6; the D gene is possibly TRBD2 (7 bases). The CDR3 extends over 16 amino acids. Trimming removed 2 bases at V and 0 bases at J, with 11 bases between. The germline V gene encodes CDR1 GTSNPN and CDR2 SVGIG (reference sequence). The CDR3 DNA follows: TGTGCCTGGAGTAGGGGGGGAGTCTCTGGGGCCAACGTCCTGACTTTC. Translation: CAWSRGGVSGANVLTF.

The J gene is TRBJ1-1, the V gene TRBV20-1; 8 bases align to TRBD1. Germline-derived CDR1 and CDR2 are DFQATT and SNEGSKA (reference sequence). V shed 5 bases, J shed 2 bases, and the junction held 7 bases outside the gene matches. CDR3 length: 14 amino acids. The CDR3 nucleotides read TGCAGTGCTGTGGGACAGGAGATAAACACTGAAGCTTTCTTT. Its translation: CSAVGQEINTEAFF.

This clonotype was seen at least ten times. The chain joins TRBV14 to TRBJ2-1; D is possibly TRBD1 (5 bases). V gave up 4 bases and J gave up 8 bases, with 12 bases separating them. Germline CDR1 and CDR2: SGHDN and FVKESK. The CDR3 sequence is 13 residues long. The CDR3 DNA is TGTGCCAGCAGCCTGGGCCTAGGGGATGAGCAGTTCTTC. Translation: CASSLGLGDEQFF.

There are many counts of this clonotype. The CDR3 sequence is CSASSGQGSGVSTDTQYF. In nucleotides, the CDR3 is TGCAGTGCTAGCTCCGGACAGGGCAGTGGGGTTAGCACAGATACGCAGTATTTT. V and J are TRBV20-1 and TRBJ2-3; 8 bases are shared with TRBD1. Unmatched junction bases numbered 14, after V lost 3 bases and J lost 0 bases. Germline V gene sequence: CDR1 DFQATT, CDR2 SNEGSKA (reference sequence). CDR3 size: 18 residues.

This clonotype was found a few times. The gene calls are TRBV5-6 and TRBJ1-5; 10 nucleotides line up with TRBD1. Germline V gene data show CDR1 as SGHDT and CDR2 as YYEEEE. V trimming: 3 bases; J trimming: 4 bases; junction bases outside the gene matches: 1. This CDR3 comprises 14 residues. As DNA, the CDR3 is TGTGCCAGCAGCTGGGGACAGGGGAATCAGCCCCAGCATTTT. It codes for CASSWGQGNQPQHF.

This clonotype has just a few counts. This chain links TRBV7-2 with TRBJ1-1, with TRBD1 identical over 7 bases. V lost 6 bases, J lost 9 bases, and 7 bases stayed unmatched. This CDR3 has 12 amino acids. Germline CDR1 is SGHTA and CDR2 is FQGNSA. CDR3 DNA sequence: TGTGCCAGCAGTAACACAGGGGCGCAAGCTTTCTTT. Protein sequence: CASSNTGAQAFF.

This clonotype has at least ten counts. J is TRBJ1-1 and V is TRBV7-2, with a weak D call TRBD1 (5 bases). The CDR3 has 14 amino acids. The germline V gene encodes CDR1 SGHTA and CDR2 FQGNSA. Deletions cut 0 bases from V and 5 bases from J, with 10 bases between. The CDR3 nucleotides read TGTGCCAGCAGCTTAGCTTGGAGGGGAACTGAAGCTTTCTTT. This translates into CASSLAWRGTEAFF.

The table lists this clonotype with many counts. The chain couples TRBV29-1 to TRBJ2-4, with a tentative D call TRBD1 (6 bases). Trimming took off 4 bases at V and 6 bases at J, with 16 bases between the two ends. CDR3 length equals 14 residues. Per the germline V gene, CDR1 is SQVTM and CDR2 is ANQGSEA. The CDR3 loop is CSVARGVELNIQYF. CDR3 DNA sequence: TGCAGCGTTGCCAGGGGAGTAGAGTTAAACATTCAGTACTTC. Full variable domain (missing parts from reference TRBV29-1 and TRBJ2-4): SAVISQKPSRDICQRGTSLTIQCQVDSQVTMMFWYRQQPGQSLTLIATANQGSEATYESGFVIDKFPISRPNLTFSTLTVSNMSPEDSSIYLCSVARGVELNIQYFGAGTRLSVL.

This clonotype has at least ten counts. The chain carries TRBV7-2 and TRBJ2-6, with D hard to call. This CDR3 comprises 15 residues. Trimming took off 5 bases at V and 2 bases at J, with 10 bases between the two ends. CDR1 is SGHTA and CDR2 is FQGNSA in the germline V gene. The CDR3 DNA sequence: TGTGCCAGCAGCCCAGAGCAGGCTGGGGCCAACGTCCTGACTTTC. This encodes CASSPEQAGANVLTF.

V usage is TRBV7-9 and J usage is TRBJ2-3; 12 nucleotides agree with TRBD2. Germline values: CDR1 SEHNR, CDR2 FQNEAQ (reference sequence). The CDR3 extends over 16 amino acids. The ends lost 4 bases at V and 1 base at J; junction bases unmatched: 3. The CDR3 here is CASSYGLAGRTDTQYF. Here the CDR3 DNA reads TGTGCCAGCAGCTACGGACTAGCGGGACGCACAGATACGCAGTATTTT.

The chain joins TRBV7-9 to TRBJ1-6; 7 positions match TRBD1. The CDR3 covers 17 residues. Germline V CDR1 and CDR2: SEHNR, FQNEAQ (reference sequence). J was trimmed by 9 bases and V by 5 bases; bases with no gene match: 16. CDR3 residues: CASSVRNLQGKGSPLHF. The CDR3 DNA reads TGTGCCAGCAGCGTGCGAAACCTACAGGGGAAAGGTTCACCCCTCCACTTT.

The genes are TRBV19 and TRBJ1-1; unclear D gene. Germline CDR1 and CDR2: LNHDA and SQIVND (reference sequence). The germline V and J ends were trimmed by 1 base and 1 base, with 7 bases remaining between them. CDR3 length: 14 amino acids. Here the CDR3 reads CASSIVVSNTEAFF. The CDR3 DNA follows: TGTGCCAGTAGTATAGTTGTATCGAACACTGAAGCTTTCTTT.

This clonotype has a handful of counts. The chain has TRBV7-2 and TRBJ1-2, with D possibly being TRBD1 (5 bases). The CDR3 has 13 residues. Trimming removed 6 bases from V and 4 bases from J, with 12 bases in between. Per germline, CDR1 SGHTA and CDR2 FQGNSA. CDR3 bases: TGTGCCAGCAGTACGACAGCAGTCTATGGCTACACCTTC. Its protein product is CASSTTAVYGYTF. The whole variable domain, remainder taken from reference TRBV7-2 and TRBJ1-2, is GAGVSQSPSNKVTEKGKDVELRCDPISGHTALYWYRQSLGQGLEFLIYFQGNSAPDKSGLPSDRFSAERTGGSVSTLTIQRTQQEDSAVYLCASSTTAVYGYTFGSGTRLTVV.

This sequence joins TRBV6-1 and TRBJ2-2; TRBD1 matches 7 bases. Trimming cost V 1 base and J 7 bases; bases outside gene matches: 6. The CDR3 is 15 residues long. CDR1 is MNHNS and CDR2 is SASEGT in the germline V gene. CDR3 DNA sequence: TGTGCCAGCAGTGAAGGACAGGGTGGAGGCGGGGAGCTGTTTTTT. Translated, it gives CASSEGQGGGGELFF.